This T cell receptor beta chain was sequenced during a study of CXCR3-negative and CXCR3-positive naive CD8 T cells. Study-level background: The total count of TRB reads reached about 135 million, and each library contributed about 1.5 +/- 0.3 million.

Broader study findings: In naive cells, CXCR3-negative and CXCR3-positive subsets had similar TRBV-TRBJ usage; memory cells differed. In CXCR3-positive naive cells, the TRB CDR3s were more hydrophobic than in CXCR3-negative naive cells.

Naive CD8+ T cells had a CD45RO-CCR7+CD27+CD95- phenotype. A note on this clonotype: The antigen is not known.

The germline CDR1 and CDR2 sequences are SGHRS and YFSETQ. There are 12 residues in the CDR3. Preparation of TRB cDNA libraries relied on 5' RACE carrying UMI labels. Using the 5' RACE reads, TCRdb records one entry per CDR3 protein without DNA. This table holds around 120,000 distinct CDR3 sequences. This clonotype originated in a human donor in good health. Some clones in this sample may be carry-over from other donors' samples. The V gene is TRBV5-1, the J gene TRBJ1-6. Sequencing was performed on naive CXCR3+ CD8+ T cells from blood. Sample subset: CD45RO-CCR7+CD27+CD95- naive CD8+ T cells expressing CXCR3 (TNR3+). CDR3 region: CASSLGNSPLHF.